This entry concerns a single T cell receptor (beta chain). Its antigen remains unidentified. Preparing the TCRbeta library involved the use of unique molecular identifiers. Via MiXCR, TCRdb re-called the PCR reads, giving one row per CDR3 protein. The table has just over 950,000 distinct CDR3 sequences, about 29% seen once; the top ten hold roughly 27%. This specimen belongs to a study of T-cell reconstitution after alpha-beta-depleted transplantation in children. Study-wide results and caveats: High day-60 TCRbeta diversity in some patients came from surviving recipient T cells and thymic progenitors. About two months after transplant, alpha-beta T cells reportedly came from several hundred expanded graft clones. T-cell counts and diversity were attributed mostly to newly produced T cells one year after transplant.

The specimen was PBMCs, mostly from graft donor cells, collected 360 days after TCRalphabeta/CD19-depleted stem cell transplant. The source of this sequence is a boy under two years old who had a stem cell transplant for SCID, so the T cells may come from the graft donor.

The CDR3 reads CASSWTGGHQETQYF. For the CDR3, the DNA is TGCGCCAGCAGCTGGACAGGGGGCCATCAAGAGACCCAGTACTTC. The chain couples TRBV5-1 to TRBJ2-5; 11 nucleotides agree with TRBD1. The CDR3 totals 15 residues. V was pared by 3 bases and J by 2 bases, with 3 bases of the junction left unmatched. The V gene's germline CDR1 is SGHRS and CDR2 YFSETQ.